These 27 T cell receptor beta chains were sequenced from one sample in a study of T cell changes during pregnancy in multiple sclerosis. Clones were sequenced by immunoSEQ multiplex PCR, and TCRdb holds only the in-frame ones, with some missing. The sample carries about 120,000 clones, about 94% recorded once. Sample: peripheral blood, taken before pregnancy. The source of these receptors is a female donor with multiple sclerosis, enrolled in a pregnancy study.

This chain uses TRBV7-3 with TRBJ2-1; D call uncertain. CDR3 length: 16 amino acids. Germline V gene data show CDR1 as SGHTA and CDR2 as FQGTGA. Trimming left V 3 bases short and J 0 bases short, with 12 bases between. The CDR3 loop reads CASSFTSDLSYNEQFF. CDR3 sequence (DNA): TGTGCCAGCAGCTTCACAAGCGATCTCTCCTACAATGAGCAGTTCTTC. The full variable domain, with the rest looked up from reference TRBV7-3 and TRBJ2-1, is GAGVSQTPSNKVTEKGKYVELRCDPISGHTALYWYRQSLGQGPEFLIYFQGTGAADDSGLPNDRFFAVRPEGSVSTLKIQRTERGDSAVYLCASSFTSDLSYNEQFFGPGTRLTVL.

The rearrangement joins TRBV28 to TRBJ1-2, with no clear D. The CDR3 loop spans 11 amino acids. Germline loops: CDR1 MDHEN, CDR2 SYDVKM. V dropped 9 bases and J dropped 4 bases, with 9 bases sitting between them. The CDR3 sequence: CASRDIYGYTF. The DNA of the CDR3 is TGTGCCAGTAGAGACATCTATGGCTACACCTTC.

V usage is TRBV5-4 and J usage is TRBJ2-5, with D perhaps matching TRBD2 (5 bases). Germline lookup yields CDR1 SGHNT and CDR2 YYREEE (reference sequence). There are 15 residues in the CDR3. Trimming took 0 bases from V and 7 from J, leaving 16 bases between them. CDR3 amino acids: CASSLGGKQEATQYF. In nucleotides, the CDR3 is TGTGCCAGCAGCTTGGGGGGAAAGCAGGAGGCGACCCAGTACTTC.

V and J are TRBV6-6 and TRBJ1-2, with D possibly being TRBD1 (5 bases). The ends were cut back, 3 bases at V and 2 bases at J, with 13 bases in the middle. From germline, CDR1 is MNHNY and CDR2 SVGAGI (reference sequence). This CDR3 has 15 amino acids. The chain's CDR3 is CASSYGAGPNYGYTF. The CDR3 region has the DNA TGTGCCAGCAGTTATGGGGCCGGGCCGAACTATGGCTACACCTTC.

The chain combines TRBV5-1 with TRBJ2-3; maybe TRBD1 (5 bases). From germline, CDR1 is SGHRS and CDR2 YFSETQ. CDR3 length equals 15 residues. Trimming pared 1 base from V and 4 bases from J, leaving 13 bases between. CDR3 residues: CASSLSGLGADTQYF. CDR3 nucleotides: TGCGCCAGCAGCTTGAGTGGTTTAGGGGCAGATACGCAGTATTTT.

This CDR3 reads CASTPVLSSGNTIYF. CDR3 bases: TGTGCCAGCACCCCCGTCCTATCCTCTGGAAACACCATATATTTT. The V and J genes are TRBV28 and TRBJ1-3, with D uncertain. V was shortened by 7 bases and J by 0 bases, with 13 bases between the two germline ends. This CDR3 has 15 amino acids. The germline CDR1 and CDR2 sequences are MDHEN and SYDVKM.

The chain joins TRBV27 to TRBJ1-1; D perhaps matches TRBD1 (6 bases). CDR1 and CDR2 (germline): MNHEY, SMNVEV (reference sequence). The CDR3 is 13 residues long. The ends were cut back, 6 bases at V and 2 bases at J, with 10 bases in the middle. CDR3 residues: CASRDSLNTEAFF. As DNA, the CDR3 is TGTGCCAGCAGGGACAGCTTAAACACTGAAGCTTTCTTT.

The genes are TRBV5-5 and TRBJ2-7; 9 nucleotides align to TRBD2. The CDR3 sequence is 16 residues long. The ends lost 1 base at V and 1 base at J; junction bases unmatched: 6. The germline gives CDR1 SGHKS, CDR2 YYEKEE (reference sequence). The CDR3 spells CASSLRGLAGSYEQYF. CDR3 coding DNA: TGTGCCAGCAGCTTGAGGGGGCTAGCGGGATCCTACGAGCAGTACTTC. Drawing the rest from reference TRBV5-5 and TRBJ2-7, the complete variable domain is DAGVTQSPTHLIKTRGQQVTLRCSPISGHKSVSWYQQVLGQGPQFIFQYYEKEERGRGNFPDRFSARQFPNYSSELNVNALLLGDSALYLCASSLRGLAGSYEQYFGPGTRLTVT.

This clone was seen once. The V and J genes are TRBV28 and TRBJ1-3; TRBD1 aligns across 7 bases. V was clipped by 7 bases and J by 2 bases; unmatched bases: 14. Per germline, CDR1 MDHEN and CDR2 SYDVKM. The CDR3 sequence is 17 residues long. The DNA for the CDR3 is TGTGCCAGCACCGATCATTTCGAGGGGACAGCTGGAAACACCATATATTTT. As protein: CASTDHFEGTAGNTIYF. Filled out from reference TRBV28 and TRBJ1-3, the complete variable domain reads DVKVTQSSRYLVKRTGEKVFLECVQDMDHENMFWYRQDPGLGLRLIYFSYDVKMKEKGDIPEGYSVSREKKERFSLILESASTNQTSMYLCASTDHFEGTAGNTIYFGEGSWLTVV.

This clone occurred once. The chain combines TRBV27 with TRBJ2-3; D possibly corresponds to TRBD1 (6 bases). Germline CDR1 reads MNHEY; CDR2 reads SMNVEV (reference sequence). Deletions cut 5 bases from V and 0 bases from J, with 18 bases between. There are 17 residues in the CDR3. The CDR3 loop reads CASSPQGPGASTDTQYF. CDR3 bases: TGTGCCAGCAGTCCCCAGGGGCCGGGCGCTAGCACAGATACGCAGTATTTT.

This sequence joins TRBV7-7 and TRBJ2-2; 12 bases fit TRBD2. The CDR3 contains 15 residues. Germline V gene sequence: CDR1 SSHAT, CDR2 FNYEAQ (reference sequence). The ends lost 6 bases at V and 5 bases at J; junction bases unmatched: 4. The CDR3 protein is CASSPTSGGTGELFF. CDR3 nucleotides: TGTGCCAGCAGTCCGACTAGCGGGGGAACCGGGGAGCTGTTTTTT.

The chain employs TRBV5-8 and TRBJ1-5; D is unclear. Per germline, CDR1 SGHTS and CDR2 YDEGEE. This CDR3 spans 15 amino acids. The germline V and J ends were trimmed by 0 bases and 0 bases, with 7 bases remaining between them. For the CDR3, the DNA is TGTGCCAGCAGCTTGGTCAGGTTTAGCAATCAGCCCCAGCATTTT. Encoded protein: CASSLVRFSNQPQHF.

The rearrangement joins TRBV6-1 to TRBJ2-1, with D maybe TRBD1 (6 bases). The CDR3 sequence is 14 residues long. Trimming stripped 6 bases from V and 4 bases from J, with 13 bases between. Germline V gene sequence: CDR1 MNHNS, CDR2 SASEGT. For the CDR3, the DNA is TGTGCCAGCAGATTCACAGGGCCTTACAATGAGCAGTTCTTC. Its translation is CASRFTGPYNEQFF.

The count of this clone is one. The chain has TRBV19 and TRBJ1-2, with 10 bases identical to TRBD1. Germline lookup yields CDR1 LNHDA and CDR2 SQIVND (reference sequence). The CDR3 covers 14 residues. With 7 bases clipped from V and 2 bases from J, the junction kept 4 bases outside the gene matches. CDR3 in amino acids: CASNDRGLNYGYTF. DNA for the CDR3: TGTGCCAGTAATGACAGGGGGCTCAACTATGGCTACACCTTC.

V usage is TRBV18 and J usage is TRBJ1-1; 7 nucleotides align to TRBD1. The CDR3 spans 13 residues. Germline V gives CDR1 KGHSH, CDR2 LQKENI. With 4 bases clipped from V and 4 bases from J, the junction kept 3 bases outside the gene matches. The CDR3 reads CASSRRGSTEAFF. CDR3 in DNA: TGTGCCAGCTCACGCAGGGGGAGCACTGAAGCTTTCTTT.

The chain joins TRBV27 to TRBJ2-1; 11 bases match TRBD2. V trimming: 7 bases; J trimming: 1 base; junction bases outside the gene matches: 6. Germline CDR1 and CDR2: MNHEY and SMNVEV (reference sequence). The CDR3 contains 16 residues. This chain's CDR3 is CASTPGLAVSYNEQFF. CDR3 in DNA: TGTGCCAGCACCCCGGGACTAGCGGTATCCTACAATGAGCAGTTCTTC.

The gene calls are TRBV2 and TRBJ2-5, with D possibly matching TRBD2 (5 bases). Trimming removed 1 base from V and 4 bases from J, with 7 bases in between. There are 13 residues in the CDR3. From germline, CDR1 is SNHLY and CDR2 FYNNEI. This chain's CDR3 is CASSEGRAETQYF. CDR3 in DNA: TGTGCCAGCAGTGAAGGGCGGGCAGAGACCCAGTACTTC.

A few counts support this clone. This CDR3 is CASSESSRLAPQHF. The CDR3 DNA reads TGTGCCAGCAGTGAGAGTAGCCGGCTGGCGCCCCAGCATTTT. The chain recombines TRBV2 with TRBJ1-5; D not certain. The germline V gene encodes CDR1 SNHLY and CDR2 FYNNEI. The V and J ends lost 3 bases and 9 bases respectively, with 15 bases between them. The CDR3 is made up of 14 amino acids.

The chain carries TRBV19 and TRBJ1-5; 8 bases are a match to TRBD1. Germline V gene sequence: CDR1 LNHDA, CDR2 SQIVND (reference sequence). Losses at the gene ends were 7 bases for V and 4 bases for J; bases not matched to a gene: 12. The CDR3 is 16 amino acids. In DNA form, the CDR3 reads TGTGCCAGTACCGCCCGGACAGGGACGGGAAATCAGCCCCAGCATTTT. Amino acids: CASTARTGTGNQPQHF.

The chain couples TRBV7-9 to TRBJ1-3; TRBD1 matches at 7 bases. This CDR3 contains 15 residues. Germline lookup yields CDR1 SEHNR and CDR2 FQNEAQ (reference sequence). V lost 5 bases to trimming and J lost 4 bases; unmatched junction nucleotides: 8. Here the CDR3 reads CASSPGGPGGNTIYF. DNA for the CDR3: TGTGCCAGCAGCCCAGGGGGTCCGGGAGGAAACACCATATATTTT.

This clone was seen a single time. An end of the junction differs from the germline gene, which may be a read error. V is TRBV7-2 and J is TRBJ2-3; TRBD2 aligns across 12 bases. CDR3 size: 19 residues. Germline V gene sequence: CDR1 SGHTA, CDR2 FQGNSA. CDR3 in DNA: TGTGCCAGCAGCGTAGCTAGCGGGGGGGCCACTGGTGTAACAGATACGCAGTATTTT. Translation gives CASSVASGGATGVTDTQYF.

The CDR3 nucleotides are TGTGCCAGCAGCTCGCGGGGGGTTGGAGATACGCAGTATTTT. It codes for CASSSRGVGDTQYF. The J gene is TRBJ2-3, the V gene TRBV5-4; 8 nucleotides agree with TRBD2. The germline gives CDR1 SGHNT, CDR2 YYREEE (reference sequence). V was clipped by 3 bases and J by 5 bases; unmatched bases: 5. The CDR3 is 14 residues long.

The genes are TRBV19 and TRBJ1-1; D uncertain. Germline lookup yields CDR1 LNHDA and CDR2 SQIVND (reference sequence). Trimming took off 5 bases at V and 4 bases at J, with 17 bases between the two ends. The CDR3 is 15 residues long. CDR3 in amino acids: CASSGGLGTGTEAFF. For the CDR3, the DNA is TGTGCCAGTAGTGGAGGACTGGGAACGGGCACTGAAGCTTTCTTT. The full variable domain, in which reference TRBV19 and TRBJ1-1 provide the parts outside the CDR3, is DGGITQSPKYLFRKEGQNVTLSCEQNLNHDAMYWYRQDPGQGLRLIYYSQIVNDFQKGDIAEGYSVSREKKESFPLTVTSAQKNPTAFYLCASSGGLGTGTEAFFGQGTRLTVV.

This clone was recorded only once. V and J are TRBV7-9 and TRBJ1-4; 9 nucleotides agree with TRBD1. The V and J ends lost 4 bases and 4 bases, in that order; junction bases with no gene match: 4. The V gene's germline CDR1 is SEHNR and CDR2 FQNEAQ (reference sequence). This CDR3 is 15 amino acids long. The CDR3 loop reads CASSSGQGYNEKLFF. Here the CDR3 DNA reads TGTGCCAGCAGCTCCGGACAGGGGTATAATGAAAAACTGTTTTTT.

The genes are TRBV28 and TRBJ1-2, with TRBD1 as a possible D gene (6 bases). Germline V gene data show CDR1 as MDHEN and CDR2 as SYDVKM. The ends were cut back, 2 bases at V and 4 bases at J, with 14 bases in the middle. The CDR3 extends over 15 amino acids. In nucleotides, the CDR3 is TGTGCCAGCAGTTTAGCCTTTACAGGGACCTATGGCTACACCTTC. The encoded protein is CASSLAFTGTYGYTF.

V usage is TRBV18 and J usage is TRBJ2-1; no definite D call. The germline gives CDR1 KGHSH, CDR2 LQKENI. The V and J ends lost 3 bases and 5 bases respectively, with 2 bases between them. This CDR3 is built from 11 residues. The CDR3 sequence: CASSPNNEQFF. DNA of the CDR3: TGTGCCAGCTCACCTAACAATGAGCAGTTCTTC. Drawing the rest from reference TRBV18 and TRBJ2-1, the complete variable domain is NAGVMQNPRHLVRRRGQEARLRCSPMKGHSHVYWYRQLPEEGLKFMVYLQKENIIDESGMPKERFSAEFPKEGPSILRIQQVVRGDSAAYFCASSPNNEQFFGPGTRLTVL.

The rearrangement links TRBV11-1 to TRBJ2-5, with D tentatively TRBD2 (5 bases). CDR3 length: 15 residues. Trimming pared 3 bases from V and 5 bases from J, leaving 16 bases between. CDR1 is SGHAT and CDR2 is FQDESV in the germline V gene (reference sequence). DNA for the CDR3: TGTGCCAGCAGCTTCTATCGGGGTCAAGTGGAGACCCAGTACTTC. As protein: CASSFYRGQVETQYF.